Sequencing of this T cell receptor (beta chain) was carried out in a study of blood T cell repertoires in COVID-19. Looking at the study overall: Specimens from acute and convalescent COVID-19 originated in the United States, Italy and Spain.

Cohorts were assigned according to the clinical history that participants reported. Recovered participants had two consecutive negative NP/OP PCR tests, healthcare professional clearance, or symptom resolution. Per the authors' pipeline: It was from reference gene primer amplification that nucleated cell counts were estimated. Profiled with immunoSEQ multiplex PCR; TCRdb holds only in-frame clones, not every one. V, J and clone size reflect that table, while D and trimming were determined from the DNA. In the table there are some 330,000 clones, roughly four fifths of which are singletons. V dropped 3 bases and J dropped 0 bases, with 24 bases sitting between them. This CDR3 contains 20 residues. The germline V gene encodes CDR1 GTSNPN and CDR2 SVGIG (reference sequence).

The sequence derives from a woman aged 45-65 years who had recovered from COVID-19. The V call is TRBV30, the J call TRBJ1-6; D possibly corresponds to TRBD1 (6 bases). Sequencing used PBMCs or T cells enriched from blood (not recorded which). For the CDR3, the DNA is TGTGCCTGGAGAGCATCCCATACGAACACAGGGAGCTCCTATAATTCACCCCTCCACTTT. Its protein product is CAWRASHTNTGSSYNSPLHF.